The sequence of this TCR beta chain was determined in a study of cytomegalovirus exposure and HLA in healthy donors. Comments on this clone: Its cognate antigen is unknown.

This CDR3 spans 13 amino acids. Germline values: CDR1 MDHEN, CDR2 SYDVKM. Unmatched junction bases numbered 2, after V lost 3 bases and J lost 4 bases. Study-level results: It was reported that the classifier diagnosed cytomegalovirus status with high specificity and sensitivity in both the original and validation cohorts. The authors listed approximately 160 TCR beta chains as cytomegalovirus-associated.

PCR was performed using 60 Vbeta and 13 Jbeta primers. Assay: immunoSEQ multiplex PCR; the TCRdb copy retains only in-frame clones and omits some. This table has roughly 150,000 clones, 68% appearing once. This cohort consisted of healthy bone marrow donors. This TCR came from a man aged 55-75 years in good health and CMV-seronegative. Input material: PBMCs. The chain employs TRBV28 and TRBJ1-2, with TRBD1 matching 7 bases. CDR3 in amino acids: CASSFRDSYGYTF. The DNA of the CDR3 is TGTGCCAGCAGTTTCCGGGACAGCTATGGCTACACCTTC.